This TCR beta chain originates from a study of glioma-infiltrating T cells (dated by TCRdb to the mid-2010s). With regard to the full study: Glioma tissue, non-neoplastic brain tissue and matched peripheral blood mononuclear cells were used as sources from which TCR alpha- and beta-chain repertoires were sequenced. To gauge divergence between tissue and blood T-cell populations, every tissue-infiltrating repertoire was compared against the peripheral blood repertoire from the same patient. The paired cohort comprised three low-grade glioma patients, about eight primary glioblastoma patients and three non-glioma patients contributing non-neoplastic brain tissue. Here is what the overall study found, with its caveats: Group comparisons were based on small numbers of patients: three non-neoplastic, three low-grade glioma and 7 to 9 glioblastoma patients. In non-neoplastic patients, VJ-independent divergence between tissue and blood fell below expectation, whereas in all gliomas, and especially in low-grade gliomas, the divergence rose above expectation. Very few CDR3 sequences were found to be shared between tissue and blood, and this scarcity was attributed to high CDR3 diversity and limited sampling.

TCR alpha and beta CDR3 regions were amplified with the iRepertoire nested amplicon-rescue multiplex PCR (arm-PCR) platform from RNA. For one-step reverse transcription and amplification, roughly 90-400 ng of tissue mRNA or PBMC total RNA was used as input. Following bead purification, Illumina adapters were added through a secondary multiplex PCR, and the libraries were then gel-purified between 200 and 400 bp. The libraries contained internal 6-nucleotide barcodes that were used for demultiplexing. Libraries were sequenced on an Illumina MiSeq with 2x220 or 2x250 nucleotide paired-end reads. Concerning the study's data processing: Paired reads were merged using FLASH 1.2.11 and were aligned to the GRCh37 human genome using BWA-MEM, after which TRA and TRB reads were extracted. An IMGT-derived reference of cassette sequences and CDR3 motifs, with pseudogenes included, was used for V and J assignment. Reads were translated in three frames, and productive CDR3s were defined as those with a C...FGXG motif and no stop codons. Unique combinations of V-J cassette pair and CDR3 amino acid sequence were defined as clonotypes. Reads were filtered by Hamming distance, with the threshold set by the sequence error rate of each sample in mapped regions. TCRdb passed the public sequencing reads through fastp at Q25 and MiXCR, retaining productive beta sequences. One record per CDR3 amino acid sequence lists the most common genes and DNA. TCRdb, rather than the study authors, made the V and J calls. This sample is represented by roughly 100,000 distinct CDR3 sequences; under 30% of them were singletons. The top ten hold less than 55% of the sample.

Trimming costs V 1 base and J 4 bases, and their ends lie 15 bases apart. According to the germline V gene (reference sequence), CDR1 reads DFQATT and CDR2 reads SNEGSKA. CDR3 length: 15 amino acids, cysteine to phenylalanine. Only the CDR3 DNA stays, 45 bases, in frame from base 1. To note about this clonotype: Its cognate antigen has yet to be identified. Given a much more abundant clone one base away, this may be a read error.

The material sequenced was glioma tissue, nonneoplastic brain tissue, or PBMCs (not recorded which). The TCR was taken from a human donor with low-grade glioma or glioblastoma, undergoing nonglioma brain surgery, or in good health (not recorded which). Recombination linked TRBV20-1 to TRBJ2-3; the D gene is possibly TRBD2, with 5 bases matching. The DNA reads TGCAGTGCTAGAGCTAAGCGGTGGCCAGCAGATACGCAGTATTTT. This encodes CSARAKRWPADTQYF.